This TCR beta chain was captured by sequencing in a study of early T cells in non-severe SARS-CoV-2 infection. There are a few counts of this clonotype. MiXCR, run by TCRdb on the 5' RACE reads, gives a single entry per CDR3 protein. The table lists roughly 57,000 distinct CDR3 sequences, approximately 13% of them singletons. The CDR3 extends over 14 amino acids. The V end lost 3 bases, the J end lost 4 bases, and 9 bases lay between the germline ends. Germline-derived CDR1 and CDR2 are MNHEY and SMNVEV (reference sequence). The source is an adult who was a healthcare worker with PCR-confirmed SARS-CoV-2 infection or an uninfected control (not recorded which). The rearrangement links TRBV27 to TRBJ1-4; the D is unclear. This sample comprised whole blood, obtained at baseline. The chain's CDR3 is CASSLVGYNEKLFF. Here the CDR3 DNA reads TGTGCCAGCAGTTTGGTAGGGTATAATGAAAAACTGTTTTTT.